These T cell receptor beta chains were read from a single sample in a study of technical replicates of blood from several donors. Method: immunoSEQ multiplex PCR; TCRdb's copy keeps in-frame clones and lacks some. This table holds around 57,000 clones, 94% found once. Sequencing was performed on T cells isolated from PBMCs. All receptors come from a human donor in good health. Each CDR3 is given with its conserved first and last residue. D genes are given only for firm matches.

>TRBJ2-2|TRBV7-9|TRBD1
CASSLLQGATGELFF
TGTGCCAGCAGTCTATTGCAGGGGGCGACCGGGGAGCTGTTTTTT
>TRBJ2-7|TRBV28|TRBD2
CASSLLGGTSGKVYEQYF
TGTGCCAGCAGTTTATTAGGGGGGACTAGCGGGAAGGTTTACGAGCAGTACTTC
>TRBJ2-7|TRBV19|TRBD1
CASSIWGGTGTREQYF
TGTGCCAGTAGTATTTGGGGGGGGACAGGGACGCGCGAGCAGTACTTC
>TRBJ2-7|TRBV28|TRBD2
CASSHLIAGGSYEQYF
TGTGCCAGCAGTCACCTCATAGCGGGAGGATCCTACGAGCAGTACTTC
>TRBJ1-1|TRBV5-6|.
CASSPVADSETEAFF
TGTGCCAGCAGCCCCGTGGCGGATTCGGAGACTGAAGCTTTCTTT
>TRBJ1-2|TRBV6-5|.
CASSKLEYTHYGYTF
TGTGCCAGCAGTAAGCTAGAGTACACCCACTATGGCTACACCTTC
>TRBJ2-1|TRBV5-4|TRBD2
CASSTGGGNYNEQFF
TGTGCCAGCAGCACTGGGGGGGGGAACTACAATGAGCAGTTCTTC
>TRBJ2-7|TRBV5-1|.
CASLSYEQYF
TGCGCCAGCCTTTCCTACGAGCAGTACTTC
>TRBJ2-5|TRBV7-9|.
CASRSPHRETQYF
TGTGCCAGCAGATCACCTCATCGGGAGACCCAGTACTTC
>TRBJ1-1|TRBV7-6|.
CASSLAPGNEAFF
TGTGCCAGCAGCTTAGCTCCGGGTAATGAAGCTTTCTTT
>TRBJ2-7|TRBV7-8|TRBD2
CASSPWTSGLKITHEQYF
TGTGCCAGCAGCCCGTGGACTAGCGGGTTAAAGATAACCCACGAGCAGTACTTC